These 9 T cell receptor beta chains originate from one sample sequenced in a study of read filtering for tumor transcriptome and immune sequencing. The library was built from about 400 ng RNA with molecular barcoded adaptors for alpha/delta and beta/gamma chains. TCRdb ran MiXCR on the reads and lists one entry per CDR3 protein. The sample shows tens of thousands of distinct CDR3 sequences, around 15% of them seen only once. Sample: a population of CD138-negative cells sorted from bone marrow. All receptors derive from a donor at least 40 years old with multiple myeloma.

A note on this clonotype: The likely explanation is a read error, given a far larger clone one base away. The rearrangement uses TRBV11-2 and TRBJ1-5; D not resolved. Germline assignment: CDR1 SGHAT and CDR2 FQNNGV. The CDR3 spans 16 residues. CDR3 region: CASSLLSRLSYQPQHF. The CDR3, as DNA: TGTGCCAGCAGCTTGCTTAGCAGGCTTAGCTATCAGCCCCAGCATTTT.

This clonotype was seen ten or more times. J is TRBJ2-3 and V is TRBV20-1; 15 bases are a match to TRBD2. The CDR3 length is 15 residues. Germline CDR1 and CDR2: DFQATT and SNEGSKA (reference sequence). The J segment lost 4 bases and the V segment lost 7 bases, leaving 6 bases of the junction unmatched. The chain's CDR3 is CSGTSGGAGSDTQYF. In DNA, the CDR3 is TGCAGTGGGACTAGCGGGGGGGCTGGGTCAGATACGCAGTATTTT.

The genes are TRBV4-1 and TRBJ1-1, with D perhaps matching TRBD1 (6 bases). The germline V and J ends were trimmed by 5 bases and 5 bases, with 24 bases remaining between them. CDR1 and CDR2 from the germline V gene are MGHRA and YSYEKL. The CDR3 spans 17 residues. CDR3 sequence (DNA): TGCGCCAGCAGCTTACAGGCTGGACTCGTCAGGGGTACTGAAGCTTTCTTT. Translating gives CASSLQAGLVRGTEAFF.

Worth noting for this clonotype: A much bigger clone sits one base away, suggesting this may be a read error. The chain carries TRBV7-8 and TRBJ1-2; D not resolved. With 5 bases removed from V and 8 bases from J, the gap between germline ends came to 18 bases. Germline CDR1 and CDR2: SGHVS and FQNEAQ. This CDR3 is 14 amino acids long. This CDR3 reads CASSPCGPRRGYTF. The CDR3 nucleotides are TGTGCCAGCAGCCCTTGCGGGCCGCGACGGGGCTACACCTTC. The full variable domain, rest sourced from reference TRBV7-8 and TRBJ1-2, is GAGVSQSPRYKVAKRGQDVALRCDPISGHVSLFWYQQALGQGPEFLTYFQNEAQLDKSGLPSDRFFAERPEGSVSTLKIQRTQQEDSAVYLCASSPCGPRRGYTFGSGTRLTVV.

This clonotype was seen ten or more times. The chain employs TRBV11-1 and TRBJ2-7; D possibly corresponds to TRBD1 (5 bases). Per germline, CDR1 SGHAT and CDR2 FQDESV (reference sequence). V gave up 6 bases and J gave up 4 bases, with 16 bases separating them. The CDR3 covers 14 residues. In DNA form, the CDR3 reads TGTGCCAGCAGTTCGACAGAGCTCTCGTACGAGCAGTACTTC. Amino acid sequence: CASSSTELSYEQYF.

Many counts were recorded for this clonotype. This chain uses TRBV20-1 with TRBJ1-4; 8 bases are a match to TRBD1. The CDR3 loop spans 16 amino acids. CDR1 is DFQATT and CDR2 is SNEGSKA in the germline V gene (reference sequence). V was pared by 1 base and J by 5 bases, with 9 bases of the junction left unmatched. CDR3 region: CSARAGGWRKNEKLFF. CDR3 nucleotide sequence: TGCAGTGCTAGAGCAGGGGGCTGGAGGAAAAATGAAAAACTGTTTTTT.

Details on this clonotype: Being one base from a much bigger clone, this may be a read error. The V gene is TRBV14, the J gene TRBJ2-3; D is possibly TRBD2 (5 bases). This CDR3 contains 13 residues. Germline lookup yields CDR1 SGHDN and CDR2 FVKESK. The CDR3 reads CASSQAGTDTRYF. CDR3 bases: TGTGCCAGCAGCCAAGCGGGAACAGATACGCGGTATTTT.

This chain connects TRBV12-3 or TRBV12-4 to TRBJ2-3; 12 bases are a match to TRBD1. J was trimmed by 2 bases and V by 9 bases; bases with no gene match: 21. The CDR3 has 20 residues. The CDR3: CASSRPTGTGGAVFTDTQYF. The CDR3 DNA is TGTGCCAGTAGCAGACCAACCGGGACAGGGGGCGCCGTTTTCACAGATACGCAGTATTTT.

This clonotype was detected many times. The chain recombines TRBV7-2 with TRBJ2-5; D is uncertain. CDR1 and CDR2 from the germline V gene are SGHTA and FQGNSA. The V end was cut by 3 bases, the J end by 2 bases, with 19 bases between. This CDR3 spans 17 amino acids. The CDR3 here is CASSFFKRQKDQETQYF. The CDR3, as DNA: TGTGCCAGCAGCTTCTTTAAACGGCAAAAGGATCAAGAGACCCAGTACTTC.